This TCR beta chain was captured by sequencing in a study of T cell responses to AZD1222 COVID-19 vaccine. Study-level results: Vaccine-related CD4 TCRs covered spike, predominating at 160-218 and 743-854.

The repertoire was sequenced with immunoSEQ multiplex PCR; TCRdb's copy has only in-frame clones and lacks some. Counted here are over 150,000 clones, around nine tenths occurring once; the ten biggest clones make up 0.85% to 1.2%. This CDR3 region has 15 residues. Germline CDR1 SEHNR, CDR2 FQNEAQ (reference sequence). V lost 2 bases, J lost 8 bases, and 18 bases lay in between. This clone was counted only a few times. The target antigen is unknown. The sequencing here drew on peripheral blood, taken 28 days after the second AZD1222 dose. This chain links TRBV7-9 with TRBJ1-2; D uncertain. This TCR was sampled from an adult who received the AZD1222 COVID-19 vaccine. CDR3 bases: TGTGCCAGCAGCTTAAATATGAGGGTTCTACAAGGCTACACCTTC. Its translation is CASSLNMRVLQGYTF.